The 6 T cell receptor beta chains listed next were all sequenced from one sample in a study of T-cell reconstitution after alpha-beta-depleted transplantation in children. Researchers prepared the TCRbeta library using unique molecular identifiers, the study reports. TCRdb reanalysed the PCR reads using MiXCR and keeps one entry per CDR3 protein. The sample shows about a million distinct CDR3 sequences, around 30% of them seen only once. The sequences come from PBMCs, mostly from graft donor cells, collected 360 days after TCRalphabeta/CD19-depleted stem cell transplant. Receptor source: a boy under two years old who had a stem cell transplant for SCID, so the T cells may come from the graft donor.

V gene TRBV5-1 combines with J gene TRBJ1-1; TRBD1 matches 8 bases. V trimming: 1 base; J trimming: 4 bases; junction bases outside the gene matches: 6. Germline V gene data show CDR1 as SGHRS and CDR2 as YFSETQ. The CDR3 runs to 15 residues. The CDR3 is CASSLITGQGTEAFF. CDR3 DNA: TGCGCCAGCAGCTTGATTACAGGACAGGGCACTGAAGCTTTCTTT.

This clonotype was counted between two and nine times. V is TRBV7-2 and J is TRBJ1-4; 8 bases line up with TRBD1. V gave up 5 bases and J gave up 11 bases; unmatched junction bases: 13. The CDR3 runs to 15 residues. Germline lookup yields CDR1 SGHTA and CDR2 FQGNSA. CDR3 residues: CASSPMTGVGRKLFF. The CDR3 region has the DNA TGTGCCAGCAGCCCGATGACAGGGGTAGGGCGGAAACTGTTTTTT.

There are many counts of this clonotype. The rearrangement links TRBV7-8 to TRBJ2-7; no clear D gene. This CDR3 contains 14 residues. The V gene lost 1 base and the J gene lost 2 bases, with 9 bases spanning the gap. Germline V CDR1 and CDR2: SGHVS, FQNEAQ. DNA of the CDR3: TGTGCCAGCAGCTTAGGCAGGAGCGCCTACGAGCAGTACTTC. Its translation is CASSLGRSAYEQYF.

The V call is TRBV2, the J call TRBJ2-2; D could derive from TRBD1 or TRBD2 (5 bases each). CDR1 and CDR2 from the germline V gene are SNHLY and FYNNEI. The CDR3 consists of 14 residues. With 9 bases removed from V and 2 bases from J, the gap between germline ends came to 13 bases. In DNA form, the CDR3 reads TGTGCCAGTGGACCCGGGGCCAACACCGGGGAGCTGTTTTTT. It yields the protein CASGPGANTGELFF.

This clonotype was counted only a few times. This chain uses TRBV20-1 with TRBJ1-2, with 9 bases fitting TRBD1. The germline CDR1 and CDR2 sequences are DFQATT and SNEGSKA (reference sequence). Trimming took 6 bases from V and 3 from J; bases not matched to a gene: 11. The CDR3 contains 15 residues. CDR3 protein: CSAEGQGPFYYGYTF. Written as DNA, the CDR3 is TGCAGTGCAGAGGGACAGGGCCCTTTTTACTATGGCTACACCTTC.

The CDR3 sequence: CASRDGWNNEQFF. The DNA of the CDR3 is TGTGCCAGTAGAGACGGTTGGAACAATGAGCAGTTCTTC. The chain links TRBV19 to TRBJ2-1; D unresolved. Germline CDR1 and CDR2: LNHDA and SQIVND (reference sequence). Trimming cost V 6 bases and J 5 bases, with 11 bases left between them. The CDR3 consists of 13 residues.